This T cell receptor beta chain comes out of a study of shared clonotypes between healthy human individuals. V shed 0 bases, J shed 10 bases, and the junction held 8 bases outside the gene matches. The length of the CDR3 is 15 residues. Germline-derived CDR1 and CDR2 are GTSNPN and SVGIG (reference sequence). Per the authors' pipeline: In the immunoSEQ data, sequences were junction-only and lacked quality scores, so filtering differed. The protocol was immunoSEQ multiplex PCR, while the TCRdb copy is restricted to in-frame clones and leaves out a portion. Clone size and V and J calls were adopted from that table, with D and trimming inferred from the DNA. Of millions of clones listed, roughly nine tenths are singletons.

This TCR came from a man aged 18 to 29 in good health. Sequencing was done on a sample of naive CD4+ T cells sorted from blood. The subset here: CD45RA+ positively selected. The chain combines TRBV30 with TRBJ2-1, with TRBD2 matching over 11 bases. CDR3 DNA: TGTGCCTGGAGTGTTGGGCTAGCGGGAGGTGAAGAGCAGTTCTTC. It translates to CAWSVGLAGGEEQFF.